The 8 T cell receptor beta chains listed next were all sequenced from one sample in a study of blood T cell repertoires in COVID-19. Clones were sequenced by immunoSEQ multiplex PCR, and TCRdb holds only the in-frame ones, with some missing. The sample holds around 260,000 clones; around 84% are singletons and the top ten take approximately 4%. Sequencing was performed on PBMCs or T cells enriched from blood (not recorded which). These receptors all come from a man aged 25-45 years with acute COVID-19.

This chain connects TRBV19 to TRBJ2-1; 10 bases map to TRBD1. V gave up 4 bases and J gave up 6 bases; unmatched junction bases: 9. CDR1 and CDR2 from the germline V gene are LNHDA and SQIVND (reference sequence). CDR3 length: 16 amino acids. Here the CDR3 DNA reads TGTGCCAGTAGTACTACCGGGACAGGGGTACGCAATGAGCAGTTCTTC. It codes for CASSTTGTGVRNEQFF.

CDR3 bases: TGTGCCAGCAGTCGGTTCGAGCAGTACGTC. This gives the protein CASSRFEQYV. The rearrangement joins TRBV21-1 to TRBJ2-7; whether TRBD2, the table's D call, matches the DNA was not checked. TRBV21-1 is marked as a pseudogene. This CDR3 spans 10 amino acids.

The V call is TRBV15, the J call TRBJ2-1, with 9 bases that match TRBD2. Looked up from germline, CDR1 is LNHNV and CDR2 is YYDKDF (reference sequence). The CDR3 covers 15 residues. V dropped 4 bases and J dropped 10; count of bases not matched to a gene: 11. CDR3 DNA: TGTGCCACCAGCAAAACGGGCGGGGGGGCCTGGGAGCAGTTCTTC. This codes for CATSKTGGGAWEQFF.

This clone was found a few times. J is TRBJ1-2 and V is TRBV5-4; D is uncertain. This CDR3 has 15 residues. Trimming removed 0 bases from V and 5 bases from J, with 14 bases in between. The germline V gene has CDR1 SGHNT and CDR2 YYREEE (reference sequence). DNA for the CDR3: TGTGCCAGCAGCTTGGCGCCCGCCTCCGGGTATGGCTACACCTTC. Amino acids: CASSLAPASGYGYTF.

The J gene is TRBJ2-2, the V gene TRBV19; TRBD1 might be the D (6 bases). CDR1 is LNHDA and CDR2 is SQIVND in the germline V gene (reference sequence). The CDR3 covers 19 residues. V was trimmed by 1 base and J by 4 bases, leaving 22 bases between them. The CDR3 is CASSIVSTGPFLITGELFF. The CDR3 DNA sequence: TGTGCCAGTAGTATAGTTTCCACAGGGCCTTTTCTAATCACCGGGGAGCTGTTTTTT.

This sequence joins TRBV7-3 and TRBJ2-2; 10 positions agree with TRBD1. Trimming at V came to 4 bases and at J to 4 bases, leaving 0 bases not matched to a gene. The germline CDR1 and CDR2 sequences are SGHTA and FQGTGA. The CDR3 consists of 14 residues. CDR3 coding DNA: TGTGCCAGCAGCTGGACAGGGGGCACCGGGGAGCTGTTTTTT. Translating it yields CASSWTGGTGELFF.

This chain links TRBV7-3 with TRBJ1-1; 7 bases match TRBD1. Germline values: CDR1 SGHTA, CDR2 FQGTGA. V gave up 2 bases and J gave up 3 bases; unmatched junction bases: 15. The CDR3 loop spans 18 amino acids. The CDR3 nucleotides are TGTGCCAGCAGCTTAGACGGTGCCTTAGGAACAGGGGACACTGAAGCTTTCTTT. Its protein is CASSLDGALGTGDTEAFF.

V and J are TRBV5-5 and TRBJ1-4; weak D call: TRBD1 (5 bases). V lost 0 bases and J 5 bases, leaving 14 bases between the germline ends. Germline V gene sequence: CDR1 SGHKS, CDR2 YYEKEE (reference sequence). This CDR3 has 16 residues. Here the CDR3 DNA reads TGTGCCAGCAGCTTGGTTGGGGAGGGGTGGAATGAAAAACTGTTTTTT. The encoded protein is CASSLVGEGWNEKLFF. Full variable domain (outside the CDR3, taken from reference TRBV5-5 and TRBJ1-4): DAGVTQSPTHLIKTRGQQVTLRCSPISGHKSVSWYQQVLGQGPQFIFQYYEKEERGRGNFPDRFSARQFPNYSSELNVNALLLGDSALYLCASSLVGEGWNEKLFFGSGTQLSVL.